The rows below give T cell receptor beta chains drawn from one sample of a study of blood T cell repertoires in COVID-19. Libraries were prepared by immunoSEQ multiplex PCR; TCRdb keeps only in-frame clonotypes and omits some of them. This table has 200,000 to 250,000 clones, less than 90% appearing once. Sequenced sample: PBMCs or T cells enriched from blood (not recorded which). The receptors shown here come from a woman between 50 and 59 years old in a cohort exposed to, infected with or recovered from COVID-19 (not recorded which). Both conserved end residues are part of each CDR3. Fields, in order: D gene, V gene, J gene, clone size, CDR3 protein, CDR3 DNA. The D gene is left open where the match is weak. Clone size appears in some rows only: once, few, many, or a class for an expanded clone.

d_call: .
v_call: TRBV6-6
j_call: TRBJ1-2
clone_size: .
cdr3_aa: CASSHFAFQGWYGYTF
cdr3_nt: TGTGCCAGCAGCCATTTCGCATTTCAGGGCTGGTATGGCTACACCTTC

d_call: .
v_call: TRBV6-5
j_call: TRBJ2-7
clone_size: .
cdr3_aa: CASGTGFYEQYF
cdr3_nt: TGTGCCAGCGGCACAGGGTTCTACGAGCAGTACTTC

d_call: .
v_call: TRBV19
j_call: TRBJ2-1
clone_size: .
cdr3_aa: CASSIVGRGNEQFF
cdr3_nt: TGTGCCAGTAGTATAGTAGGCAGGGGCAATGAGCAGTTCTTC

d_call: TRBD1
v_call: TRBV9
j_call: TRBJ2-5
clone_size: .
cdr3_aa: CASSVGTVSGMAQYF
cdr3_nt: TGTGCCAGCAGCGTGGGGACAGTCTCCGGGATGGCCCAGTACTTC

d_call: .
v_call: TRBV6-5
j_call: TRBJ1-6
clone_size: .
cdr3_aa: CASTRNPSIATPLHF
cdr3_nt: TGTGCCAGCACCCGAAACCCTAGCATTGCGACACCCCTCCACTTT

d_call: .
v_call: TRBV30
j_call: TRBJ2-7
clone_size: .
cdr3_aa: CAWSVGVSYEQYF
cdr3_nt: TGTGCCTGGAGTGTAGGGGTCTCCTACGAGCAGTACTTC

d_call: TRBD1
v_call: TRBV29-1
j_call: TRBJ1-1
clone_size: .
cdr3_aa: CSGTGGAGSGTEAFF
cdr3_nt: TGCAGCGGGACAGGGGGCGCGGGGAGCGGGACTGAAGCTTTCTTT

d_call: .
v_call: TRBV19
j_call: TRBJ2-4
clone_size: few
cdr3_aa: CASSPNYRADIQYF
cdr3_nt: TGTGCCAGTAGTCCAAATTATAGAGCTGACATTCAGTACTTC

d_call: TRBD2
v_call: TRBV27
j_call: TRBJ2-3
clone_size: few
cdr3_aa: CASRAAGGPADTQYF
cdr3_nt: TGTGCCAGCAGGGCAGCGGGGGGGCCGGCAGATACGCAGTATTTT

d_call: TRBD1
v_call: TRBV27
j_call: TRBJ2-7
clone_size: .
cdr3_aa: CASSLFQGVYEQYF
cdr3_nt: TGTGCCAGCAGTTTATTTCAGGGGGTCTACGAGCAGTACTTC

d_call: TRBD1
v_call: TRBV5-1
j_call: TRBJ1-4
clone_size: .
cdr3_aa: CASSLAEGQGGEKLFF
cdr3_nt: TGCGCCAGCAGCTTGGCCGAGGGACAGGGTGGTGAAAAACTGTTTTTT

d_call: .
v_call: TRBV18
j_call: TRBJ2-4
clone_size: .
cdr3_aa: CASSPNQGQGNIQYF
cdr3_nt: TGTGCCAGCTCACCAAATCAGGGGCAGGGAAACATTCAGTACTTC

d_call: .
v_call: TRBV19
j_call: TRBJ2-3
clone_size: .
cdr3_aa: CASSDTSDTQYF
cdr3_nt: TGTGCCAGTAGTGACACTTCAGATACGCAGTATTTT

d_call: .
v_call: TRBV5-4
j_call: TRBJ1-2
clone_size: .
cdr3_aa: CASSLADPSGGYTF
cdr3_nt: TGTGCCAGCAGCTTGGCTGACCCATCGGGTGGCTACACCTTC

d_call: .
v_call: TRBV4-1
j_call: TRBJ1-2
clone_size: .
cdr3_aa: CASSRGVRGGDPYGYTF
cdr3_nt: TGCGCCAGCAGCCGAGGCGTTCGGGGGGGGGACCCCTATGGCTACACCTTC

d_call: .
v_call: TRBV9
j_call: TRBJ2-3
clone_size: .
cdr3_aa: CASSVEGSTDTQYF
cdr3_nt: TGTGCCAGCAGCGTAGAGGGGAGCACAGATACGCAGTATTTT

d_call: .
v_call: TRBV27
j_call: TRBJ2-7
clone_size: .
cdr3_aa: CASSPRLGGSSYEQYF
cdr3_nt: TGTGCCAGCAGTCCCCGCTTGGGGGGTAGCTCCTACGAGCAGTACTTC

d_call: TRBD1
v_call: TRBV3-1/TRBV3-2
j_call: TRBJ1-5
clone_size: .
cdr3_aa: CASSQGTGTGGPQHF
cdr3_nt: TGTGCCAGCAGCCAAGGAACCGGGACAGGGGGGCCCCAGCATTTT

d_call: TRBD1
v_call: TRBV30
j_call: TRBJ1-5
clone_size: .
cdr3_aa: CAWGQGSNQPQHF
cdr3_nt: TGTGCCTGGGGACAGGGAAGCAATCAGCCCCAGCATTTT

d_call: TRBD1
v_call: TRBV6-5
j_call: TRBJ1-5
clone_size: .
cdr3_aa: CASRPSQGAGQPQHF
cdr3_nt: TGTGCCAGCAGACCATCACAGGGGGCGGGTCAGCCCCAGCATTTT

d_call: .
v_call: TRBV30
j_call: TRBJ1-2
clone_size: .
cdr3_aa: CAWSRQSTLSNYGYTF
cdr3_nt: TGTGCCTGGAGCAGACAGTCAACACTCTCTAACTATGGCTACACCTTC

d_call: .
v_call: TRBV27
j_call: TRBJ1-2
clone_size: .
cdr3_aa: CASTSHLRIGTIRPGYTF
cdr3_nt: TGTGCCAGCACCTCTCACTTGCGAATAGGGACTATTCGTCCCGGCTACACCTTC

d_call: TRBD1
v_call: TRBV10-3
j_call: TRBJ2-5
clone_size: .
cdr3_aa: CAISPGQEIRETQYF
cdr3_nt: TGTGCCATCAGTCCGGGACAGGAGATAAGAGAGACCCAGTACTTC

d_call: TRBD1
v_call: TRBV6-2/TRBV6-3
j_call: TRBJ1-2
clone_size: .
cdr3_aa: CASSRLVQGAKGYTF
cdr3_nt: TGTGCCAGCAGTCGACTCGTACAGGGGGCTAAAGGCTACACCTTC

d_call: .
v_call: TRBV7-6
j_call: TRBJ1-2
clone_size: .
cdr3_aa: CASSPERQGWGYGYTF
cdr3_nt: TGTGCCAGCAGCCCGGAGAGGCAGGGTTGGGGATATGGCTACACCTTC

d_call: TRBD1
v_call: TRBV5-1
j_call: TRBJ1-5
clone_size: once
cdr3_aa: CASSLEGAGNQPQHF
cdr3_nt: TGCGCCAGCAGCTTGGAGGGGGCAGGGAATCAGCCCCAGCATTTT

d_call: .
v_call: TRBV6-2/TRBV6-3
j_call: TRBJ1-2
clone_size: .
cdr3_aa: CASSYVDYGYTF
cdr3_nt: TGTGCCAGCAGTTACGTCGACTATGGCTACACCTTC

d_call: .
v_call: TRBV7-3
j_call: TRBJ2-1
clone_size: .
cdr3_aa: CASSLGRSSSYNEQFF
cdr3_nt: TGTGCCAGCAGCTTAGGGCGCTCCAGCTCCTACAATGAGCAGTTCTTC

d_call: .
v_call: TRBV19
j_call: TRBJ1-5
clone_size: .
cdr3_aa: CASSTQNSNQPQHF
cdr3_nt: TGTGCCAGTAGTACGCAGAATAGCAATCAGCCCCAGCATTTT

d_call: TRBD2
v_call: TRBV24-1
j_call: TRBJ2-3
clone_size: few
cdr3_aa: CATSDRDSGGASTDTQYF
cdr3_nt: TGTGCCACCAGTGATAGAGATAGCGGGGGGGCTAGCACAGATACGCAGTATTTT

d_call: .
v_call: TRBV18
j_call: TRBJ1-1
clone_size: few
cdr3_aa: CASSLRGAKEGTEAFF
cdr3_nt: TGTGCCAGCTCTCTCAGGGGCGCAAAAGAGGGCACTGAAGCTTTCTTT

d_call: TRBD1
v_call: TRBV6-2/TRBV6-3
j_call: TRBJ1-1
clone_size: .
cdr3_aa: CASSYSNFRGTNTEAFF
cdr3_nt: TGTGCCAGCAGTTACTCGAATTTCAGGGGGACGAACACTGAAGCTTTCTTT

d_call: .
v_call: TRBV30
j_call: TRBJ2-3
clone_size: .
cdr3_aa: CAWSGRYTQYF
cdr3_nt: TGTGCCTGGAGTGGTAGATATACGCAGTATTTT